This TCR beta chain emerged from a study of blood T cell repertoires in COVID-19. Looking at the study overall: Sample material is recorded as cDNA or gDNA derived from T cells, B-cell-depleted T cells, or PBMCs.

V shed 10 bases and J 6 bases; nucleotides not matched to a gene: 17. In germline, CDR1 is LNHDA, CDR2 SQIVND (reference sequence). The CDR3 covers 19 residues. Clones were read by immunoSEQ multiplex PCR, and TCRdb kept only the in-frame ones, dropping some. This table holds about 170,000 clones, over 70% found once. The V call is TRBV19, the J call TRBJ2-2, with 16 bases lining up with TRBD2. Sequenced sample: peripheral blood. This clonotype originated in a woman aged 60 to 75 with acute or convalescent COVID-19. The CDR3 sequence: CATSGLGLAGGIVPGELFF. CDR3 nucleotide sequence: TGTGCCACTTCGGGGCTGGGACTAGCGGGGGGGATTGTCCCCGGGGAGCTGTTTTTT.